Each of the 29 T cell receptor beta chains below was sequenced from the same sample in a study of blood T cell repertoires in COVID-19. Clones were read by immunoSEQ multiplex PCR, and TCRdb kept only the in-frame ones, dropping some. The repertoire consists of more than 350,000 clones, with more than 70% occurring once and the leading ten covering roughly 10%. The specimen sequenced was peripheral blood. These receptors came from a young woman with COVID-19, enrolled during active disease.

The chain employs TRBV30 and TRBJ2-5; 13 bases align to TRBD2. The CDR3 consists of 14 residues. After removal of 1 base from V and 5 bases from J, the junction contained 1 base not matched to a gene. The germline V gene has CDR1 GTSNPN and CDR2 SVGIG (reference sequence). CDR3 protein: CAWSGLAGGETQYF. The CDR3 nucleotides read TGTGCCTGGAGTGGACTAGCGGGAGGCGAGACCCAGTACTTC.

This sequence joins TRBV4-3 and TRBJ2-7; 9 bases are a match to TRBD2. CDR3 size: 14 residues. After removal of 8 bases from V and 2 bases from J, the junction contained 7 bases not matched to a gene. Germline V gene sequence: CDR1 LGHNA, CDR2 YSLEER. The CDR3 DNA reads TGCGCCAGCGCTAGGGGACTAGCAGCCTACGAGCAGTACTTC. Translating gives CASARGLAAYEQYF.

The chain recombines TRBV7-2 with TRBJ2-1, with 9 nucleotides matching TRBD2. V was pared by 5 bases and J by 8 bases, with 4 bases of the junction left unmatched. The CDR3 extends over 13 amino acids. Per the germline V gene, CDR1 is SGHTA and CDR2 is FQGNSA. The CDR3 DNA follows: TGTGCCAGCAGCCCAGCGGGAGGACATGAGCAGTTCTTC. This sequence encodes CASSPAGGHEQFF.

The chain joins TRBV4-1 to TRBJ1-1; TRBD1 matches at 9 bases. Germline CDR1 reads MGHRA; CDR2 reads YSYEKL. The trim removed 4 bases at V and 3 bases at J, leaving 9 bases unmatched. The CDR3 sequence is 16 residues long. In DNA form, the CDR3 reads TGCGCCAGCAGCCTACAGGGGGCTAGGACGGACACTGAAGCTTTCTTT. It codes for CASSLQGARTDTEAFF.

This sequence joins TRBV30 and TRBJ2-1, with 9 bases that match TRBD1. This CDR3 has 14 amino acids. Per germline, CDR1 GTSNPN and CDR2 SVGIG (reference sequence). Unmatched junction bases numbered 2, after V lost 1 base and J lost 4 bases. The CDR3 loop reads CAWSAGTGYNEQFF. The CDR3 DNA follows: TGTGCCTGGAGTGCCGGGACAGGGTACAATGAGCAGTTCTTC.

This clone was counted once. The DNA of the CDR3 is TGTGCCGGACCCGGGACATACTACGAGCAGTACTTC. Translation: CAGPGTYYEQYF. This chain links TRBV19 with TRBJ2-7; D perhaps matches TRBD1 (6 bases). Between the trimmed V and J ends, which lost 11 bases and 3 bases, there was a span of 14 bases. Germline loops: CDR1 LNHDA, CDR2 SQIVND (reference sequence). CDR3 length equals 12 residues.

The CDR3 loop reads CASRARGGNTEAFF. CDR3 DNA sequence: TGTGCCAGCAGAGCACGGGGAGGGAACACTGAAGCTTTCTTT. This rearrangement joins TRBV2 to TRBJ1-1; unclear D gene. Germline CDR1 reads SNHLY; CDR2 reads FYNNEI. CDR3 size: 14 residues. Trimming removed 6 bases from V and 1 base from J, with 12 bases in between.

This clone was recorded only once. The rearrangement uses TRBV7-9 and TRBJ1-6, with D uncertain. CDR1 and CDR2 from the germline V gene are SEHNR and FQNEAQ (reference sequence). V was clipped by 4 bases and J by 2 bases, with 9 bases between them. The CDR3 covers 15 residues. The CDR3 sequence: CASSYPGAYNSPLHF. The CDR3 bases are TGTGCCAGCAGCTACCCGGGAGCCTATAATTCACCCCTCCACTTT.

Written as DNA, the CDR3 is TGTGCCAGCAGCCAGGATTCCTCTGGGGCCAACGTCCTGACTTTC. Residues: CASSQDSSGANVLTF. The rearrangement joins TRBV7-9 to TRBJ2-6; D gene ambiguous. Germline V CDR1 and CDR2: SEHNR, FQNEAQ (reference sequence). V shed 5 bases and J shed 0 bases, with 8 bases lying between them. The CDR3 totals 15 residues. The full variable domain, completed using reference TRBV7-9 and TRBJ2-6, is DTGVSQNPRHKITKRGQNVTFRCDPISEHNRLYWYRQTLGQGPEFLTYFQNEAQLEKSRLLSDRFSAERPKGSFSTLEIQRTEQGDSAMYLCASSQDSSGANVLTFGAGSRLTVL.

The V and J genes are TRBV5-1 and TRBJ2-7; 7 nucleotides agree with TRBD1. The ends lost 2 bases at V and 4 bases at J; junction bases unmatched: 3. The CDR3 sequence is 13 residues long. CDR1 is SGHRS, CDR2 YFSETQ, per germline. The CDR3 loop is CASSLGTEYEQYF. The CDR3 bases are TGCGCCAGCAGCTTAGGGACAGAGTACGAGCAGTACTTC.

The gene calls are TRBV3-1 (or the pseudogene TRBV3-2) and TRBJ2-7, with D maybe TRBD1 (5 bases). The CDR3 runs 12 residues. V was cut by 6 bases and J by 6 bases, with 12 bases left in between. The V gene's germline CDR1 is LGHDT and CDR2 YNNKEL (reference sequence). This chain's CDR3 is CASRGVGLEQYF. In nucleotides, the CDR3 is TGTGCCAGCAGAGGGGTAGGTCTCGAGCAGTACTTC.

In regard to this clone: The sample holds other DNA sequences that translate to the same CDR3. The chain links TRBV5-1 to TRBJ2-7; D remains unclear. The germline V gene encodes CDR1 SGHRS and CDR2 YFSETQ. This CDR3 comprises 13 residues. Deletions cut 4 bases from V and 2 bases from J, with 10 bases between. The DNA for the CDR3 is TGCGCCAGCAGCCCTGGTAGTCCCTACGAGCAGTACTTC. Residues: CASSPGSPYEQYF.

The sample holds one count of this clone. V gene TRBV19 combines with J gene TRBJ1-5, with TRBD1 as a possible D gene (6 bases). Germline V gives CDR1 LNHDA, CDR2 SQIVND (reference sequence). The V and J ends lost 2 bases and 0 bases respectively, with 14 bases between them. The CDR3 loop spans 17 amino acids. The CDR3 nucleotides read TGTGCCAGTAGTATACAAAACAGGGTGGATAGCAATCAGCCCCAGCATTTT. It yields the protein CASSIQNRVDSNQPQHF.

The J gene is TRBJ1-1, the V gene TRBV4-1; 8 nucleotides match TRBD1. Germline V gene data show CDR1 as MGHRA and CDR2 as YSYEKL. The V and J ends lost 1 base and 4 bases, in that order; junction bases with no gene match: 5. The CDR3 has 15 residues. The CDR3 nucleotides read TGCGCCAGCAGCCAAGTAGGACAGGGAAGCACTGAAGCTTTCTTT. Translated: CASSQVGQGSTEAFF.

The chain combines TRBV27 with TRBJ2-3, with a tentative D call TRBD1 (7 bases). The CDR3 runs 13 residues. The germline V gene encodes CDR1 MNHEY and CDR2 SMNVEV (reference sequence). Between the trimmed V and J ends, which lost 5 bases and 6 bases, there was a span of 12 bases. In DNA form, the CDR3 reads TGTGCCAGCAGTCTTCCAGGGGGGGATACGCAGTATTTT. It encodes CASSLPGGDTQYF.

V and J are TRBV10-1 and TRBJ2-5, with 9 bases matching TRBD1. V lost 2 bases, J lost 6 bases, and 4 bases stayed unmatched. The CDR3 covers 14 residues. CDR1 and CDR2 from the germline V gene are WNHNN and SYGVQD (reference sequence). The CDR3 here is CASSEGTGFKTQYF. As DNA, the CDR3 is TGCGCCAGCAGTGAGGGGACAGGGTTTAAGACCCAGTACTTC.

The chain employs TRBV12-2 and TRBJ2-7; the table gives TRBD1 as D, unverified against the DNA. TRBV12-2 is labeled a pseudogene. This CDR3 region has 21 residues. The CDR3 sequence: CASRLAGQGATKDDENYEQYF. DNA of the CDR3: TGTGCAAGTCGCTTAGCTGGACAGGGGGCTACGAAGGACGACGAAAACTACGAGCAGTACTTC.

This clone turned up a few times. This chain joins TRBV2 and TRBJ2-3; D is possibly TRBD2 (6 bases). The germline V gene has CDR1 SNHLY and CDR2 FYNNEI. The CDR3 is made up of 15 amino acids. Trimming stripped 6 bases from V and 5 bases from J, with 18 bases between. Here the CDR3 reads CASSDAPPGEDTQYF. The CDR3 DNA follows: TGTGCCAGCAGCGATGCGCCCCCGGGGGAAGATACGCAGTATTTT.

The chain carries TRBV28 and TRBJ2-7, with TRBD1 identical over 9 bases. CDR3 size: 14 residues. Germline V CDR1 and CDR2: MDHEN, SYDVKM. The junction had 8 bases not matched to a gene; V was cut back by 5 bases and J by 6 bases. The CDR3 bases are TGTGCCAGCAGTCCCGCTACAGGGGGCCGCGAGCAGTACTTC. It codes for CASSPATGGREQYF.

In DNA, the CDR3 is TGTGCCAGCAGCCCCCGGAGCGATGAGCAGTACTTC. The encoded protein is CASSPRSDEQYF. The rearrangement uses TRBV7-9 and TRBJ2-7, with D hard to call. V gave up 5 bases and J gave up 7 bases, with 12 bases separating them. The V gene's germline CDR1 is SEHNR and CDR2 FQNEAQ (reference sequence). This CDR3 is built from 12 residues.

This chain links TRBV10-1 with TRBJ2-3; 9 nucleotides agree with TRBD2. Germline lookup yields CDR1 WNHNN and CDR2 SYGVQD (reference sequence). The CDR3 is 15 amino acids. Unmatched junction bases numbered 5, after V lost 4 bases and J lost 3 bases. CDR3: CASSGAGGRTDTQYF. DNA of the CDR3: TGCGCCAGCAGTGGAGCGGGAGGACGGACAGATACGCAGTATTTT.

This clone was seen only once. The chain is built from TRBV5-1 and TRBJ2-3; D not resolved. The CDR3 is 13 residues long. V lost 1 base to trimming and J lost 3 bases, with 6 bases between them. Germline values: CDR1 SGHRS, CDR2 YFSETQ. The CDR3 spells CASSLYVTDTQYF. DNA for the CDR3: TGCGCCAGCAGCTTGTATGTGACAGATACGCAGTATTTT.

The chain joins TRBV18 to TRBJ2-3, with TRBD1 as a possible D gene (5 bases). V lost 5 bases to trimming and J lost 3 bases, with 9 bases between them. The CDR3 has 13 amino acids. Germline V gene sequence: CDR1 KGHSH, CDR2 LQKENI. The CDR3 sequence: CASSWQGTDTQYF. Written as DNA, the CDR3 is TGTGCCAGCTCATGGCAGGGAACAGATACGCAGTATTTT.

The CDR3 DNA sequence: TGTGCCAGCAGCTACGACAGGGGGTCAGGGAATGAGCAGTTCTTC. As protein: CASSYDRGSGNEQFF. The chain carries TRBV7-2 and TRBJ2-1; 9 bases line up with TRBD1. The CDR3 covers 15 residues. J lost 7 bases, V lost 4 bases, and 8 bases had no gene match. Germline V gene sequence: CDR1 SGHTA, CDR2 FQGNSA.

The sample holds one count of this clone. The chain recombines TRBV25-1 with TRBJ2-2; D remains unclear. With 1 base removed from V and 6 bases from J, the gap between germline ends came to 9 bases. The CDR3 length is 14 residues. The germline gives CDR1 MGHDK, CDR2 SYGVNS. CDR3 residues: CASSESPRAGELFF. The DNA of the CDR3 is TGTGCCAGCAGTGAATCCCCCCGGGCCGGGGAGCTGTTTTTT.

This clone came up once. This chain links TRBV5-1 with TRBJ2-3; D uncertain. This CDR3 is 15 amino acids long. Trimming left V 6 bases short and J 2 bases short, with 16 bases between. Germline V gives CDR1 SGHRS, CDR2 YFSETQ. CDR3: CASNFDQRNTDTQYF. The CDR3 DNA sequence: TGCGCCAGCAATTTTGACCAGCGAAACACAGATACGCAGTATTTT.

This chain uses TRBV12-5 with TRBJ2-3; TRBD2 is a possible D gene (6 bases). The V and J ends lost 5 bases and 0 bases respectively, with 21 bases between them. The germline CDR1 and CDR2 sequences are LGHNT and FRNRAP. The length of the CDR3 is 18 residues. Here the CDR3 DNA reads TGTGCTAGTGGTACCACCCAGGACGGAAGCGGGAGCACAGATACGCAGTATTTT. Translating it yields CASGTTQDGSGSTDTQYF. Based on the CDR3 plus reference TRBV12-5 and TRBJ2-3, the full variable domain is DARVTQTPRHKVTEMGQEVTMRCQPILGHNTVFWYRQTMMQGLELLAYFRNRAPLDDSGMPKDRFSAEMPDATLATLKIQPSEPRDSAVYFCASGTTQDGSGSTDTQYFGPGTRLTVL.

This clone was seen a single time. The chain links TRBV9 to TRBJ2-1; weak D call: TRBD2 (5 bases). Between the trimmed V and J ends, which lost 4 bases and 6 bases, there was a span of 17 bases. The CDR3 covers 15 residues. Per germline, CDR1 SGDLS and CDR2 YYNGEE. Written as DNA, the CDR3 is TGTGCCAGCAGCCCGGGTCTAGCTTGGAGCAATGAGCAGTTCTTC. Translating it yields CASSPGLAWSNEQFF.

The chain recombines TRBV5-1 with TRBJ2-2; 11 bases map to TRBD2. Looked up from germline, CDR1 is SGHRS and CDR2 is YFSETQ. This CDR3 comprises 16 residues. V trimming: 4 bases; J trimming: 1 base; junction bases outside the gene matches: 3. The chain's CDR3 is CASSPGLAGNTGELFF. The CDR3 DNA reads as TGCGCCAGCAGCCCTGGACTAGCGGGGAACACCGGGGAGCTGTTTTTT.